The 21 T cell receptor beta chains below come from one sample, sequenced in a study of somatic mutations in cytotoxic T cells in rheumatoid arthritis. Produced via immunoSEQ multiplex PCR; TCRdb's table is partial and in-frame only. The data hold tens of thousands of clones, with around 80% observed a single time. The sample taken for sequencing was CD8+ T cells sorted from blood. Every receptor here comes from an adult with rheumatoid arthritis.

The chain couples TRBV27 to TRBJ2-7, with a possible D match to TRBD1 (5 bases). V was pared by 3 bases and J by 4 bases, with 13 bases between. Germline CDR1 MNHEY, CDR2 SMNVEV (reference sequence). The CDR3 sequence is 14 residues long. CDR3 region: CASSLAGYSYEQYF. The CDR3 nucleotides are TGTGCCAGCAGTTTGGCAGGGTATTCTTACGAGCAGTACTTC.

This clone is categorized as medium-sized. V and J are TRBV5-1 and TRBJ1-1, with D unresolved. The CDR3 extends over 13 amino acids. Germline V CDR1 and CDR2: SGHRS, YFSETQ. V lost 1 base, J lost 6 bases, and 10 bases lay in between. Here the CDR3 DNA reads TGCGCCAGCAGCTTGTCGGGAGTTCCTGAAGCTTTCTTT. Residues: CASSLSGVPEAFF.

This chain links TRBV11-3 with TRBJ2-7; a weak D match, TRBD2 (6 bases). From germline, CDR1 is SGHNT and CDR2 YENEEA. V dropped 5 bases and J dropped 3 bases, with 11 bases sitting between them. The CDR3 runs 13 residues. The CDR3 reads CASSPDGGYEQYF. For the CDR3, the DNA is TGTGCCAGCAGCCCGGACGGGGGCTACGAGCAGTACTTC.

In DNA, the CDR3 is TGTGCCAGTAGTACGGGATACAATGAGCAGTTCTTC. This codes for CASSTGYNEQFF. The chain employs TRBV19 and TRBJ2-1; TRBD2 is a possible D gene (5 bases). Germline CDR1 is LNHDA and CDR2 is SQIVND (reference sequence). The ends were cut back, 4 bases at V and 4 bases at J, with 5 bases in the middle. The CDR3 is made up of 12 amino acids.

This chain uses TRBV6-4 with TRBJ2-2, with unresolved D. This CDR3 has 13 residues. The germline CDR1 and CDR2 sequences are MRHNA and SNTAGT. V was pared by 7 bases and J by 3 bases, with 9 bases between. The CDR3: CASNSGDTGELFF. The DNA of the CDR3 is TGTGCCAGCAATTCCGGAGACACCGGGGAGCTGTTTTTT.

This clone was found once. The rearrangement uses TRBV7-8 and TRBJ2-1; 11 positions agree with TRBD1. The CDR3 loop spans 15 amino acids. V lost 4 bases to trimming and J lost 8 bases; unmatched junction nucleotides: 7. Germline CDR1 SGHVS, CDR2 FQNEAQ. CDR3 in amino acids: CASSSGTGGWYEQFF. CDR3 nucleotide sequence: TGTGCCAGCAGCTCCGGGACAGGGGGATGGTATGAGCAGTTCTTC.

This clone occurred a few times. The chain recombines TRBV2 with TRBJ1-4; 9 bases agree with TRBD1. The CDR3 runs 15 residues. Germline V gene sequence: CDR1 SNHLY, CDR2 FYNNEI. The V and J ends lost 4 bases and 6 bases, in that order; junction bases with no gene match: 6. The CDR3 region has the DNA TGTGCCAGCAGTGTTTGGGACAGGGAGGATGAAAAACTGTTTTTT. Amino acids: CASSVWDREDEKLFF.

The DNA of the CDR3 is TGCGCCAGCGCTGACACCATCGCTTTCTCTGGGGCCAACGTCCTGACTTTC. It is translated as CASADTIAFSGANVLTF. The V and J genes are TRBV4-3 and TRBJ2-6; D ambiguous. Per the germline V gene, CDR1 is LGHNA and CDR2 is YSLEER. The CDR3 totals 17 residues. V was pared by 8 bases and J by 0 bases, with 17 bases between.

The chain has TRBV5-4 and TRBJ2-5, with 8 bases lining up with TRBD2. The end of the DNA fits TRBJ2-7 better, so the J call may be wrong. The CDR3 has 16 residues. Germline V lookup: CDR1 SGHNT, CDR2 YYREEE (reference sequence). CDR3 nucleotides: TGTGCCAGCAGCTTGGCCGTCGGGGGGGTACTCGACGAGCAGTACTTC. It yields the protein CASSLAVGGVLDEQYF.

The CDR3 reads CASRTGLNSGNTIYF. CDR3 nucleotide sequence: TGTGCCAGCAGGACGGGGCTAAACTCTGGAAACACCATATATTTT. The genes are TRBV13 and TRBJ1-3; D might be TRBD1 (5 bases). The CDR3 runs 15 residues. Deletions cut 6 bases from V and 0 bases from J, with 12 bases between. Germline CDR1 PRHDT, CDR2 FYEKMQ (reference sequence).

Comments on this clone: One junction end does not reproduce the germline sequence, and a read error may be involved. The V gene is TRBV7-7, the J gene TRBJ2-1; D is possibly TRBD1 or TRBD2 (5 bases each). CDR1 SSHAT and CDR2 FNYEAQ come from the germline V gene (reference sequence). This CDR3 is 13 amino acids long. CDR3 loop: CASSLAAGGEQFF. CDR3 sequence (DNA): TGTGCTAGCAGCTTAGCAGCTGGGGGTGAGCAGTTCTTC.

The chain couples TRBV29-1 to TRBJ2-7; 7 positions agree with TRBD1. CDR3 length: 13 amino acids. Losses at the gene ends were 2 bases for V and 5 bases for J; bases not matched to a gene: 6. Germline V CDR1 and CDR2: SQVTM, ANQGSEA. CDR3 DNA sequence: TGCAGCGTTGAAAAATGGGACAGTGACGAGCAGTACTTC. This translates into CSVEKWDSDEQYF.

The chain is built from TRBV19 and TRBJ1-6; 8 bases are shared with TRBD1. The CDR3 totals 14 residues. CDR1 LNHDA and CDR2 SQIVND come from the germline V gene (reference sequence). The ends lost 6 bases at V and 10 bases at J; junction bases unmatched: 8. The CDR3 reads CASSPGTGWSPLHF. Written as DNA, the CDR3 is TGTGCCAGTAGCCCCGGGACAGGTTGGTCACCCCTCCACTTT.

This sequence joins TRBV12-1 and TRBJ1-3; the table's D call, TRBD1, has no DNA check behind it. TRBV12-1 is marked as a pseudogene. The CDR3 has 15 residues. In DNA form, the CDR3 reads TGTGCCAGCAGCTTCACAGGGGTAGGAGGAAACACCATATATTTT. Protein sequence: CASSFTGVGGNTIYF.

The V and J genes are TRBV7-9 and TRBJ1-1; the D gene is possibly TRBD1 (5 bases). Trimming removed 1 base at V and 3 bases at J, with 9 bases between. The CDR3 has 14 residues. Germline V lookup: CDR1 SEHNR, CDR2 FQNEAQ (reference sequence). CDR3 sequence reads: CASSLGGVYTEAFF. In DNA, the CDR3 is TGTGCCAGCAGCTTAGGGGGGGTGTACACTGAAGCTTTCTTT. The variable domain in full, with the rest retrieved from reference TRBV7-9 and TRBJ1-1, is DTGVSQNPRHKITKRGQNVTFRCDPISEHNRLYWYRQTLGQGPEFLTYFQNEAQLEKSRLLSDRFSAERPKGSFSTLEIQRTEQGDSAMYLCASSLGGVYTEAFFGQGTRLTVV.

This chain uses TRBV19 with TRBJ2-2; 7 positions agree with TRBD1. The CDR3 is 14 amino acids. The V gene's germline CDR1 is LNHDA and CDR2 SQIVND (reference sequence). The ends lost 3 bases at V and 5 bases at J; junction bases unmatched: 3. The DNA of the CDR3 is TGTGCCAGTAGTATCGGGACAGAAACCGGGGAGCTGTTTTTT. Translating it yields CASSIGTETGELFF.

The genes are TRBV6-5 and TRBJ2-2, with a weak D call TRBD1 (5 bases). This CDR3 has 16 residues. CDR1 MNHEY and CDR2 SVGAGI come from the germline V gene. The ends were cut back, 0 bases at V and 2 bases at J, with 10 bases in the middle. The CDR3 region is CASSYSMGRNTGELFF. CDR3 DNA: TGTGCCAGCAGTTACTCTATGGGGCGAAACACCGGGGAGCTGTTTTTT.

This chain joins TRBV12-5 and TRBJ1-1, with D uncertain. V lost 0 bases, J lost 7 bases, and 9 bases lay in between. In germline, CDR1 is LGHNT, CDR2 FRNRAP. CDR3 length equals 13 residues. The CDR3 region is CASGLVGRGEAFF. The CDR3 DNA is TGTGCTAGTGGTTTGGTAGGGCGGGGTGAAGCTTTCTTT. The variable domain in full, completed from reference TRBV12-5 and TRBJ1-1, reads DARVTQTPRHKVTEMGQEVTMRCQPILGHNTVFWYRQTMMQGLELLAYFRNRAPLDDSGMPKDRFSAEMPDATLATLKIQPSEPRDSAVYFCASGLVGRGEAFFGQGTRLTVV.

The V call is TRBV2, the J call TRBJ2-2; D is undetermined. The CDR3 is made up of 15 amino acids. V was clipped by 7 bases and J by 7 bases, with 19 bases between them. CDR1 and CDR2 from the germline V gene are SNHLY and FYNNEI. CDR3 DNA sequence: TGTGCCAGCAACTCGATTGGGGAATGGGGCGGGGAGCTGTTTTTT. Translation: CASNSIGEWGGELFF.

This chain joins TRBV19 and TRBJ2-7; D is unresolved. CDR1 and CDR2 from the germline V gene are LNHDA and SQIVND (reference sequence). The CDR3 length is 11 residues. V was shortened by 7 bases and J by 4 bases, with 8 bases between the two germline ends. The CDR3 nucleotides read TGTGCCAGTAAGGAAGGATACGAGCAGTACTTC. It is translated as CASKEGYEQYF.

V gene TRBV4-3 combines with J gene TRBJ2-4; TRBD1 or TRBD2 may be the D gene (6 bases each). There are 16 residues in the CDR3. Germline CDR1 reads LGHNA; CDR2 reads YSLEER. The V end lost 3 bases, the J end lost 2 bases, and 14 bases lay between the germline ends. The CDR3 here is CASSQEKGGSKNIQYF. The CDR3 DNA sequence: TGCGCCAGCAGCCAGGAAAAAGGGGGGTCCAAAAACATTCAGTACTTC.